The 20 T cell receptor beta chains below were found in one sample sequenced in a study of cytomegalovirus exposure and HLA in healthy donors. The primer mix had 60 Vbeta and 13 Jbeta primers. Clones were read by immunoSEQ multiplex PCR, and TCRdb kept only the in-frame ones, dropping some. The sample consists of roughly 120,000 clones, about 74% of them appearing once. Sequencing used PBMCs. The source is a woman between 50 and 59 years old in good health and CMV-seropositive.

V is TRBV9 and J is TRBJ1-1; D unresolved. V lost 4 bases, J lost 0 bases, and 10 bases lay in between. The CDR3 sequence is 14 residues long. From germline, CDR1 is SGDLS and CDR2 YYNGEE. In DNA, the CDR3 is TGTGCCAGCAGCCCCATGAGGATGAACACTGAAGCTTTCTTT. Translated, it gives CASSPMRMNTEAFF.

The chain combines TRBV27 with TRBJ1-2; 10 bases align to TRBD1. Germline assignment: CDR1 MNHEY and CDR2 SMNVEV (reference sequence). This CDR3 has 15 residues. V shed 6 bases, J shed 5 bases, and the junction held 9 bases outside the gene matches. The CDR3 loop is CASSNPGTGAYGYTF. CDR3 nucleotides: TGTGCCAGCAGCAATCCCGGGACAGGGGCTTATGGCTACACCTTC.

This rearrangement joins TRBV5-1 to TRBJ1-1, with TRBD1 matching over 7 bases. This CDR3 has 13 residues. The junction had 6 bases not matched to a gene; V was cut back by 3 bases and J by 7 bases. Germline V CDR1 and CDR2: SGHRS, YFSETQ. CDR3 protein: CASSSQTGSEAFF. CDR3 DNA sequence: TGCGCCAGCAGCTCCCAGACAGGGAGTGAAGCTTTCTTT.

This chain uses TRBV21-1 with TRBJ2-5; the table names TRBD1, a call not compared with the DNA. TRBV21-1 is described as a pseudogene. CDR3 length equals 11 residues. CDR3 nucleotide sequence: TGTGCCCGATCAGGGGGGGAGACCCAGTACTTC. Residues: CARSGGETQYF.

This CDR3 reads CASTNQGKAGEETQYF. The CDR3 DNA is TGTGCCAGCACCAACCAGGGGAAAGCGGGGGAAGAGACCCAGTACTTC. The chain combines TRBV25-1 with TRBJ2-5; 8 nucleotides align to TRBD2. CDR1 and CDR2 from the germline V gene are MGHDK and SYGVNS. The junction had 13 bases not matched to a gene; V was cut back by 7 bases and J by 3 bases. The CDR3 is 16 amino acids. The whole variable domain, remainder taken from reference TRBV25-1 and TRBJ2-5, is EADIYQTPRYLVIGTGKKITLECSQTMGHDKMYWYQQDPGMELHLIHYSYGVNSTEKGDLSSESTVSRIRTEHFPLTLESARPSHTSQYLCASTNQGKAGEETQYFGPGTRLLVL.

The gene calls are TRBV2 and TRBJ2-6; maybe TRBD2 (6 bases). The CDR3 extends over 15 amino acids. Germline CDR1 SNHLY, CDR2 FYNNEI. V lost 4 bases and J lost 1, with 8 bases in between. The CDR3 nucleotides read TGTGCCAGCAGTGTGCGGGGTTCTGGGGCCAACGTCCTGACTTTC. This encodes CASSVRGSGANVLTF. The full variable domain, with the rest looked up from reference TRBV2 and TRBJ2-6, is EPEVTQTPSHQVTQMGQEVILRCVPISNHLYFYWYRQILGQKVEFLVSFYNNEISEKSEIFDDQFSVERPDGSNFTLKIRSTKLEDSAMYFCASSVRGSGANVLTFGAGSRLTVL.

As regards this clone: The sample has other DNA sequences that encode this CDR3 too. The chain is built from TRBV6-6 and TRBJ2-5; no firm D call. The CDR3 is 12 residues long. Germline V gene data show CDR1 as MNHNY and CDR2 as SVGAGI (reference sequence). Trimming shortened V by 0 bases and J by 5 bases, and 4 bases separated the two germline ends. CDR3 in amino acids: CASSYSRETQYF. The CDR3 nucleotides are TGTGCCAGCAGTTACTCGCGTGAGACCCAGTACTTC.

This clone has only a few counts. The rearrangement links TRBV11-2 to TRBJ1-1, with 10 bases aligning to TRBD1. CDR3 length: 14 amino acids. CDR1 is SGHAT, CDR2 FQNNGV, per germline. The J segment lost 10 bases and the V segment lost 1 base, leaving 6 bases of the junction unmatched. The CDR3 here is CASSLVRRQGAAFF. The CDR3 nucleotides read TGTGCCAGCAGCTTAGTTAGGCGACAGGGGGCAGCTTTCTTT.

This chain uses TRBV15 with TRBJ2-5, with TRBD1 matching over 9 bases. The J call may not be correct, given that the DNA end is closer to TRBJ2-7. The germline gives CDR1 LNHNV, CDR2 YYDKDF (reference sequence). The CDR3 length is 14 residues. Written as DNA, the CDR3 is TGTGCCACCAGCAGGGACAGGGGCTCCTACGAGCAGTACTTC. Translating gives CATSRDRGSYEQYF.

The J gene is TRBJ2-2, the V gene TRBV2; 7 bases agree with TRBD1. CDR3 length equals 12 residues. V lost 6 bases to trimming and J lost 6 bases; unmatched junction nucleotides: 1. Germline CDR1 is SNHLY and CDR2 is FYNNEI. The CDR3, as DNA: TGTGCCAGCAGGGGGACAGCCGGGGAGCTGTTTTTT. Protein sequence: CASRGTAGELFF.

In this sample, this clone turned up a few times. The V and J genes are TRBV5-8 and TRBJ2-7, with D tentatively TRBD1 (5 bases). CDR3 size: 15 residues. V was shortened by 4 bases and J by 5 bases, with 19 bases between the two germline ends. In germline, CDR1 is SGHTS, CDR2 YDEGEE. The DNA of the CDR3 is TGTGCCAGCAGCGGGCCGACAGACGAGTTCCACGAGCAGTACTTC. Its protein is CASSGPTDEFHEQYF.

This chain links TRBV19 with TRBJ2-6, with TRBD1 matching over 9 bases. The CDR3 sequence is 12 residues long. Germline-derived CDR1 and CDR2 are LNHDA and SQIVND (reference sequence). The ends lost 1 base at V and 15 bases at J; junction bases unmatched: 1. Written as DNA, the CDR3 is TGTGCCAGTAGTATAGGACAGGGGGGCCTGACTTTC. Its translation is CASSIGQGGLTF.

This chain uses TRBV9 with TRBJ1-1; D call uncertain. CDR1 and CDR2 from the germline V gene are SGDLS and YYNGEE. Between the trimmed V and J ends, which lost 0 bases and 4 bases, there was a span of 13 bases. This CDR3 is 15 amino acids long. Here the CDR3 reads CASSVGGGRSTEAFF. The CDR3 DNA follows: TGTGCCAGCAGCGTAGGCGGAGGGAGGAGCACTGAAGCTTTCTTT.

This sequence joins TRBV5-8 and TRBJ1-5; possibly TRBD1 for D (5 bases). The CDR3 has 16 residues. CDR1 is SGHTS and CDR2 is YDEGEE in the germline V gene. Deletions cut 0 bases from V and 2 bases from J, with 12 bases between. CDR3: CASSLEAGFRNQPQHF. The CDR3 nucleotides read TGTGCCAGCAGCTTGGAGGCAGGGTTCCGCAATCAGCCCCAGCATTTT. Full variable domain (remainder filled in from reference TRBV5-8 and TRBJ1-5): EAGVTQSPTHLIKTRGQQATLRCSPISGHTSVYWYQQALGLGLQFLLWYDEGEERNRGNFPPRFSGRQFPNYSSELNVNALELEDSALYLCASSLEAGFRNQPQHFGDGTRLSIL.

The CDR3 bases are TGTGCCAGCAGTTTATCCCGGTTAAAACCTTCATCTCCCCAGCATTTT. Translating gives CASSLSRLKPSSPQHF. The rearrangement links TRBV28 to TRBJ1-5; unclear D gene. The CDR3 covers 16 residues. The germline V gene has CDR1 MDHEN and CDR2 SYDVKM. Trimming cost V 1 base and J 10 bases, with 20 bases left between them.

The chain employs TRBV19 and TRBJ2-5; 8 bases match TRBD2. CDR3 size: 18 residues. CDR1 is LNHDA and CDR2 is SQIVND in the germline V gene (reference sequence). The J segment lost 0 bases and the V segment lost 6 bases, leaving 15 bases of the junction unmatched. The CDR3 protein is CASSSPRVAGPHQETQYF. The DNA of the CDR3 is TGTGCCAGTAGCTCCCCTCGGGTAGCGGGGCCCCACCAAGAGACCCAGTACTTC. Drawing the rest from reference TRBV19 and TRBJ2-5, the complete variable domain is DGGITQSPKYLFRKEGQNVTLSCEQNLNHDAMYWYRQDPGQGLRLIYYSQIVNDFQKGDIAEGYSVSREKKESFPLTVTSAQKNPTAFYLCASSSPRVAGPHQETQYFGPGTRLLVL.

The genes are TRBV5-1 and TRBJ2-5; a weak D match, TRBD1 (6 bases). CDR3 size: 15 residues. Per the germline V gene, CDR1 is SGHRS and CDR2 is YFSETQ. Trimming removed 0 bases from V and 1 base from J, with 10 bases in between. DNA of the CDR3: TGCGCCAGCAGCTTGGTTGGGGGCCGCCAAGAGACCCAGTACTTC. It translates to CASSLVGGRQETQYF.

This clone was seen only once. The V call is TRBV21-1, the J call TRBJ2-2; TRBD2 is the table's D call and was not checked against the DNA. TRBV21-1 is termed a pseudogene. The CDR3 runs 12 residues. The DNA for the CDR3 is TGTGCCAGCACGGAGGGCACCGGGGAGCTGTTTTTT. Encoded protein: CASTEGTGELFF.

The rearrangement links TRBV30 to TRBJ2-3, with a possible D match to TRBD1 (6 bases). Germline V CDR1 and CDR2: GTSNPN, SVGIG (reference sequence). V lost 0 bases, J lost 2 bases, and 9 bases lay in between. The CDR3 has 14 amino acids. Here the CDR3 reads CAWSVQGLTDTQYF. The CDR3 DNA sequence: TGTGCCTGGAGTGTACAGGGTCTCACAGATACGCAGTATTTT.

The V and J genes are TRBV7-9 and TRBJ2-5, with 9 positions matching TRBD1. The CDR3 has 16 amino acids. V was pared by 2 bases and J by 4 bases, with 8 bases of the junction left unmatched. CDR1 and CDR2 (germline): SEHNR, FQNEAQ (reference sequence). Here the CDR3 DNA reads TGTGCCAGCAGCTTATGGAACAGGGGGCAAGGAGAGACCCAGTACTTC. This translates into CASSLWNRGQGETQYF.